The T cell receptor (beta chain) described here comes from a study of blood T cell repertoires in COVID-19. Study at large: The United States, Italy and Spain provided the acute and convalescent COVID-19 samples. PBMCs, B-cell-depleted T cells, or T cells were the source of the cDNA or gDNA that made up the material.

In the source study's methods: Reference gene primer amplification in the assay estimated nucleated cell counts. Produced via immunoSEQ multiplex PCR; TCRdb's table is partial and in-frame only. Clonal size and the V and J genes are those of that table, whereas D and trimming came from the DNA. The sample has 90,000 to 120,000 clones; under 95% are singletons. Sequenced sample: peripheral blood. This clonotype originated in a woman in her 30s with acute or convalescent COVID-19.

This CDR3 is CATVARTGNEQFF. The CDR3, as DNA: TGTGCCACCGTGGCGAGAACGGGGAATGAGCAGTTCTTC. This rearrangement joins TRBV24-1 to TRBJ2-1; the D gene is possibly TRBD2 (5 bases). The V gene's germline CDR1 is KGHDR and CDR2 SFDVKD. V dropped 9 bases and J dropped 7 bases, with 15 bases sitting between them. This CDR3 contains 13 residues.